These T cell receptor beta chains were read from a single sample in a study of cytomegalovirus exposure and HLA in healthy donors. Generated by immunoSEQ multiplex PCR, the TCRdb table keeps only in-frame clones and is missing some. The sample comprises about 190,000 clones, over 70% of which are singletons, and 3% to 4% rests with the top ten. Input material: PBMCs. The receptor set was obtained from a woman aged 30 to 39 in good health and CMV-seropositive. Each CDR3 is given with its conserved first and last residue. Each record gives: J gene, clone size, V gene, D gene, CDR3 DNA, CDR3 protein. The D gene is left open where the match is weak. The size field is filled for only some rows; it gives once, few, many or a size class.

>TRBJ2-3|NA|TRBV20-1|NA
TGCAGTGCGCGGTTCCCAGATACGCAGTATTTT
CSARFPDTQYF
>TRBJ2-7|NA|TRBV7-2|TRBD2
TGTGCCAGCAGCTCCAGCGGGAGGAAAATCTACGAGCAGTACTTC
CASSSSGRKIYEQYF
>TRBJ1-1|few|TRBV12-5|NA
TGTGCTAGGGAACAGGGCTTCACTGAAGCTTTCTTT
CAREQGFTEAFF
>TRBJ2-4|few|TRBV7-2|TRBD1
TGTGCCAGCAGCTTAGGAGGAACAGGGGGCGGTTCAAACATTCAGTACTTC
CASSLGGTGGGSNIQYF
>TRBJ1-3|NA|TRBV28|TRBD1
TGTGCCAGCAGCATCACAGGGGGCCGGTCTAGCACCATATATTTT
CASSITGGRSSTIYF
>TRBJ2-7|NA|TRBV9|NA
TGTGCCAGCAGCGTAGGCCGGGTTGATCCCTACGAGCAGTACTTC
CASSVGRVDPYEQYF
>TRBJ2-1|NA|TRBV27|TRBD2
TGTGCCAGCAGTCTCGCGGGAGGGCCGGGCAATGAGCAGTTCTTC
CASSLAGGPGNEQFF
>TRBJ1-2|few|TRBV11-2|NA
TGTGCCAGCAGCTTAGGGGGGACACACTATGGCTACACCTTC
CASSLGGTHYGYTF
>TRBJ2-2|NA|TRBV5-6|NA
TGTGCCAGCAGCTTGTTGGCAAAGTCGAACACCGGGGAGCTGTTTTTT
CASSLLAKSNTGELFF
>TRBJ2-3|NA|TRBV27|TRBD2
TGTGCCAGCAGTCCCTACCCGGGACTAGGGTCGGATACGCAGTATTTT
CASSPYPGLGSDTQYF
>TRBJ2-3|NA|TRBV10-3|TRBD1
TGTGCCATCAGTACCTCAGGGGGAGATACGCAGTATTTT
CAISTSGGDTQYF
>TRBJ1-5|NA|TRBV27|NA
TGTGCCAGCAGTCGGGACACTAATCAGCCCCAGCATTTT
CASSRDTNQPQHF
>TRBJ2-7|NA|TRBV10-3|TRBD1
TGTGCCATCAGTGAGTCCACAGGGGGTCGCTACGAGCAGTACTTC
CAISESTGGRYEQYF
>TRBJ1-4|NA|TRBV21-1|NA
TGTGCCGTAGAATCAGGGGGAGGTAATGAAAAACTGTTTTTT
CAVESGGGNEKLFF
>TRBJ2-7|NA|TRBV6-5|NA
TGTGCCAGCAGTCACCGGGAGAACGAGCAGTACTTC
CASSHRENEQYF
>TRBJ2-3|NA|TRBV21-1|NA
TGTGCCAGCAGCAAAGAGCAGGGGGAGTACACAGATACGCAGTATTTT
CASSKEQGEYTDTQYF